These 24 T cell receptor beta chains share one sample of origin, sequenced in a study of Ad26.COV2.S vaccination and SARS-CoV-2 variants. The treatment is: around 19 received Ad26.COV2.S at low or high dose, single or two shots; a few received placebo; per-sample allocation not given. Collection of the samples took place on day 63 after the first injection of vaccine or placebo. Generated by immunoSEQ multiplex PCR, the TCRdb table keeps only in-frame clones and is missing some. The sample consists of hundreds of thousands of clones, about four fifths of them appearing once. The source material was peripheral blood, sampled in a trial of Ad26.COV2.S vaccine versus placebo. The receptors here all came from a person aged 18-65 years who received the Ad26.COV2.S COVID-19 vaccine or a placebo.

Only a few counts were recorded for this clone. The chain carries TRBV6-5 and TRBJ1-5, with TRBD1 identical over 8 bases. CDR1 MNHEY and CDR2 SVGAGI come from the germline V gene. V lost 6 bases, J lost 2 bases, and 6 bases stayed unmatched. The CDR3 is 15 amino acids. CDR3 in amino acids: CASSRDRNGNQPQHF. The CDR3 DNA sequence: TGTGCCAGCAGCAGGGACAGGAACGGCAATCAGCCCCAGCATTTT.

The V and J genes are TRBV29-1 and TRBJ2-4, with D unclear. The CDR3 runs to 12 residues. V lost 5 bases and J 5 bases, leaving 10 bases between the germline ends. CDR1 and CDR2 (germline): SQVTM, ANQGSEA. CDR3 sequence reads: CSVLPGENIQYF. Here the CDR3 DNA reads TGCAGCGTTCTCCCCGGAGAAAACATTCAGTACTTC.

J is TRBJ1-6 and V is TRBV6-5; D not certain. The germline CDR1 and CDR2 sequences are MNHEY and SVGAGI. The ends were cut back, 6 bases at V and 13 bases at J, with 22 bases in the middle. The CDR3 totals 15 residues. CDR3 sequence: CASSPRTMGGGPLHF. CDR3 in DNA: TGTGCCAGCAGCCCACGGACGATGGGAGGCGGGCCCCTCCACTTT.

The CDR3, as DNA: TGTGCCAGCAGTTACCGCGGACTAGCGGGGGAGTACTTC. Protein: CASSYRGLAGEYF. This chain uses TRBV6-6 with TRBJ2-7; 13 positions match TRBD2. The V gene end was trimmed by 2 bases and the J gene end by 11 bases; junction bases not matched to a gene: 3. This CDR3 spans 13 amino acids. Germline V gene lookup returns CDR1 MNHNY and CDR2 SVGAGI (reference sequence).

This clone was seen a few times. This chain connects TRBV3-1 (or the pseudogene TRBV3-2) to TRBJ2-7; no clear D. Looked up from germline, CDR1 is LGHDT and CDR2 is YNNKEL (reference sequence). V lost 6 bases to trimming and J lost 5 bases, with 17 bases between them. The CDR3 is 14 amino acids. The CDR3 is CASSPPGLSHEQYF. CDR3 DNA: TGTGCCAGCAGTCCACCGGGTCTCTCTCACGAGCAGTACTTC.

The V and J genes are TRBV5-5 and TRBJ1-5; no firm D call. The V and J ends lost 6 bases and 8 bases respectively, with 9 bases between them. Germline CDR1 reads SGHKS; CDR2 reads YYEKEE (reference sequence). CDR3 size: 11 residues. The CDR3 nucleotides are TGTGCCAGCACCTCCGGGGAGCCCCAGCATTTT. Translation: CASTSGEPQHF.

V usage is TRBV4-1 and J usage is TRBJ1-4, with TRBD1 matching 7 bases. The CDR3 length is 15 residues. J lost 7 bases, V lost 2 bases, and 7 bases had no gene match. The germline CDR1 and CDR2 sequences are MGHRA and YSYEKL. CDR3 protein: CASSQSDRVGEKLFF. The CDR3 DNA sequence: TGCGCCAGCAGCCAATCCGACAGGGTGGGTGAAAAACTGTTTTTT.

The genes are TRBV5-1 and TRBJ2-7; perhaps D is TRBD1 or TRBD2 (5 bases each). Trimming pared 2 bases from V and 2 bases from J, leaving 14 bases between. The CDR3 contains 15 residues. The V gene's germline CDR1 is SGHRS and CDR2 YFSETQ. CDR3 nucleotide sequence: TGCGCCAGCAGCTTTCGGGGCCAGGTCGCCTACGAGCAGTACTTC. This translates into CASSFRGQVAYEQYF.

The rearrangement uses TRBV2 and TRBJ1-2, with no clear D. Germline values: CDR1 SNHLY, CDR2 FYNNEI. The CDR3 runs to 14 residues. V was shortened by 6 bases and J by 6 bases, with 17 bases between the two germline ends. The CDR3 coding sequence is TGTGCCAGCAGCGAGGGTAGAGCGTGGGATGGCTACACCTTC. Translation: CASSEGRAWDGYTF.

V and J are TRBV12-3 or TRBV12-4 and TRBJ1-1, with 7 bases that match TRBD1. V gave up 7 bases and J gave up 8 bases; unmatched junction bases: 10. This CDR3 is 13 amino acids long. The CDR3, as DNA: TGTGCCAGCATCCCGGGACAGAGGCGGGAAGCTTTCTTT. Encoded protein: CASIPGQRREAFF.

V and J are TRBV24-1 and TRBJ2-1, with 8 bases aligning to TRBD1. Germline V gene sequence: CDR1 KGHDR, CDR2 SFDVKD. This CDR3 has 15 residues. Unmatched junction bases numbered 6, after V lost 3 bases and J lost 6 bases. This CDR3 reads CATSDAGTGGNEQFF. CDR3 sequence (DNA): TGTGCCACCAGTGATGCCGGGACAGGAGGCAATGAGCAGTTCTTC.

The chain uses TRBV18 and TRBJ1-5, with D possibly matching TRBD1 (5 bases). Germline V CDR1 and CDR2: KGHSH, LQKENI. The CDR3 sequence is 16 residues long. V was pared by 3 bases and J by 0 bases, with 12 bases between. CDR3 sequence reads: CASSPPGGYSNQPQHF. CDR3 bases: TGTGCCAGCTCACCTCCCGGGGGTTATAGCAATCAGCCCCAGCATTTT.

The chain uses TRBV11-2 and TRBJ2-2; 7 bases match TRBD1. CDR1 and CDR2 (germline): SGHAT, FQNNGV. Trimming at V came to 5 bases and at J to 5 bases, leaving 8 bases not matched to a gene. The CDR3 consists of 15 residues. DNA of the CDR3: TGTGCCAGCAGCCCACGAACAGGGGTGACCGGGGAGCTGTTTTTT. Translated: CASSPRTGVTGELFF.

This sequence joins TRBV7-9 and TRBJ1-2, with 7 bases lining up with TRBD1. The CDR3 contains 15 residues. Germline lookup yields CDR1 SEHNR and CDR2 FQNEAQ (reference sequence). J gave up 4 bases and V 0 bases, and 5 bases lay outside the gene matches. In nucleotides, the CDR3 is TGTGCCAGCAGCTTAGCGACCAGGGGGGGCTATGGCTACACCTTC. Its translation: CASSLATRGGYGYTF.

The rearrangement uses TRBV9 and TRBJ2-2; the D gene is possibly TRBD2 (6 bases). With 0 bases removed from V and 8 bases from J, the gap between germline ends came to 14 bases. The CDR3 runs to 15 residues. The germline V gene has CDR1 SGDLS and CDR2 YYNGEE. The CDR3 DNA is TGTGCCAGCAGCGTAGTCCAGGCTAGCGAGGGGGAGCTGTTTTTT. Translating gives CASSVVQASEGELFF.

In regard to this clone: Other nucleotide sequences from this sample produce the same CDR3. This chain connects TRBV27 to TRBJ2-7; 7 bases fit TRBD1. Losses at the gene ends were 6 bases for V and 2 bases for J; bases not matched to a gene: 4. The CDR3 covers 13 residues. Germline V gene lookup returns CDR1 MNHEY and CDR2 SMNVEV (reference sequence). The CDR3 DNA follows: TGTGCCAGCAGCCGGGACAGTACCTACGAGCAGTACTTC. Amino acids: CASSRDSTYEQYF.

CDR3 protein: CAWSGPNTGELFF. Written as DNA, the CDR3 is TGTGCCTGGAGTGGACCAAACACCGGGGAGCTGTTTTTT. The rearrangement uses TRBV30 and TRBJ2-2; the D is unclear. The V gene lost 1 base and the J gene lost 2 bases, with 5 bases spanning the gap. The CDR3 has 13 residues. Germline V lookup: CDR1 GTSNPN, CDR2 SVGIG (reference sequence). Full variable domain (remainder filled in from reference TRBV30 and TRBJ2-2): SQTIHQWPATLVQPVGSPLSLECTVEGTSNPNLYWYRQAAGRGLQLLFYSVGIGQISSEVPQNLSASRPQDRQFILSSKKLLLSDSGFYLCAWSGPNTGELFFGEGSRLTVL.

The rearrangement joins TRBV6-2 or TRBV6-3 to TRBJ1-2; 8 nucleotides match TRBD1. V was clipped by 2 bases and J by 3 bases; unmatched bases: 17. This CDR3 comprises 19 residues. In germline, CDR1 is MNHEY, CDR2 SVGEGT. CDR3 nucleotide sequence: TGTGCCAGCAGTTACCCCAGGTGGGCAGGGGGCCGACTGTACTATGGCTACACCTTC. This sequence encodes CASSYPRWAGGRLYYGYTF.

The chain carries TRBV2 and TRBJ2-7; D remains ambiguous. The CDR3 has 14 residues. The V end was cut by 4 bases, the J end by 3 bases, with 13 bases between. CDR1 is SNHLY, CDR2 FYNNEI, per germline. CDR3 loop: CASSARWFDYEQYF. CDR3 nucleotides: TGTGCCAGCAGTGCTCGTTGGTTTGACTACGAGCAGTACTTC.

V gene TRBV6-5 combines with J gene TRBJ1-6; D gene uncertain. The CDR3 is 12 residues long. The V end was cut by 10 bases, the J end by 7 bases, with 11 bases between. CDR1 is MNHEY, CDR2 SVGAGI, per germline. CDR3 sequence reads: CATELGNSPLHF. Written as DNA, the CDR3 is TGTGCCACGGAACTAGGGAATTCACCCCTCCACTTT.

V gene TRBV6-2 or TRBV6-3 combines with J gene TRBJ2-3; D is unclear. Germline V gene lookup returns CDR1 MNHEY and CDR2 SVGEGT. CDR3 length: 14 residues. The V gene lost 4 bases and the J gene lost 0 bases, with 8 bases spanning the gap. CDR3 nucleotides: TGTGCCAGCAGTTCAGTTACTAGCACAGATACGCAGTATTTT. It specifies CASSSVTSTDTQYF.

The CDR3 region is CASKNEDRAQETQYF. CDR3 DNA sequence: TGTGCCAGCAAGAATGAGGATCGCGCCCAAGAGACCCAGTACTTC. The chain joins TRBV3-1 (or the pseudogene TRBV3-2) to TRBJ2-5; no clear D. Trimming stripped 7 bases from V and 1 base from J, with 16 bases between. The germline CDR1 and CDR2 sequences are LGHDT and YNNKEL (reference sequence). This CDR3 has 15 residues.

The chain recombines TRBV11-2 with TRBJ1-6; a weak D match, TRBD1 (5 bases). The CDR3 has 14 residues. The V gene lost 1 base and the J gene lost 9 bases, with 10 bases spanning the gap. Germline assignment: CDR1 SGHAT and CDR2 FQNNGV. This chain's CDR3 is CASSLVTRGSPLHF. Here the CDR3 DNA reads TGTGCCAGCAGCTTAGTGACAAGGGGTTCACCCCTCCACTTT.

The V gene is TRBV2, the J gene TRBJ2-5; D not resolved. CDR3 size: 13 residues. Germline V gene data show CDR1 as SNHLY and CDR2 as FYNNEI. The ends were cut back, 2 bases at V and 4 bases at J, with 8 bases in the middle. The CDR3 nucleotides read TGTGCCAGCAGTGAAAGGTTAGGAGAGACCCAGTACTTC. It translates to CASSERLGETQYF.